The next 17 T cell receptor beta chains were all read from a single sample in a study of blood T cell repertoires in COVID-19. Generated by immunoSEQ multiplex PCR, the TCRdb table keeps only in-frame clones and is missing some. Of approximately 110,000 clones listed, more than 85% are singletons. Sequencing used peripheral blood. All receptors come from a man aged 45-65 years with COVID-19, enrolled during active disease.

The chain carries TRBV2 and TRBJ2-7; 8 nucleotides line up with TRBD2. Per germline, CDR1 SNHLY and CDR2 FYNNEI. The J segment lost 5 bases and the V segment lost 4 bases, leaving 7 bases of the junction unmatched. This CDR3 comprises 14 residues. The chain's CDR3 is CASSVPGGPNEQYF. CDR3 in DNA: TGTGCCAGCAGTGTCCCGGGAGGGCCAAACGAGCAGTACTTC.

The CDR3: CASSLLRTEAFF. CDR3 nucleotide sequence: TGTGCCAGCAGCCTCCTTCGGACTGAAGCTTTCTTT. The chain links TRBV7-2 to TRBJ1-1; D is undetermined. The CDR3 runs 12 residues. The germline V gene encodes CDR1 SGHTA and CDR2 FQGNSA. Trimming took off 5 bases at V and 5 bases at J, with 9 bases between the two ends.

J is TRBJ1-4 and V is TRBV7-9; 8 bases fit TRBD1. The V gene end was trimmed by 4 bases and the J gene end by 7 bases; junction bases not matched to a gene: 8. Per the germline V gene, CDR1 is SEHNR and CDR2 is FQNEAQ (reference sequence). The CDR3 has 15 amino acids. DNA of the CDR3: TGTGCCAGCAGCTCCACGACAGGGGAGGGTGAAAAACTGTTTTTT. It specifies CASSSTTGEGEKLFF.

This sequence joins TRBV25-1 and TRBJ2-5; D is perhaps TRBD2 (6 bases). V was trimmed by 3 bases and J by 1 base, leaving 21 bases between them. The CDR3 extends over 18 amino acids. CDR1 is MGHDK and CDR2 is SYGVNS in the germline V gene. CDR3 in amino acids: CASSEGPRGAGLQETQYF. The DNA for the CDR3 is TGTGCCAGCAGTGAGGGTCCCCGAGGAGCGGGCCTCCAAGAGACCCAGTACTTC. Full variable domain (missing parts from reference TRBV25-1 and TRBJ2-5): EADIYQTPRYLVIGTGKKITLECSQTMGHDKMYWYQQDPGMELHLIHYSYGVNSTEKGDLSSESTVSRIRTEHFPLTLESARPSHTSQYLCASSEGPRGAGLQETQYFGPGTRLLVL.

This clone is judged medium-sized. J is TRBJ2-2 and V is TRBV5-4, with a weak D call TRBD2 (6 bases). Germline V gene lookup returns CDR1 SGHNT and CDR2 YYREEE (reference sequence). The CDR3 consists of 15 residues. V was cut by 0 bases and J by 5 bases, with 11 bases left in between. In DNA, the CDR3 is TGTGCCAGCAGCTTGGCGGAGCGGGTGACCGGGGAGCTGTTTTTT. Translating it yields CASSLAERVTGELFF.

V is TRBV30 and J is TRBJ2-2; 7 positions agree with TRBD1. J gave up 8 bases and V 3 bases, and 15 bases lay outside the gene matches. The V gene's germline CDR1 is GTSNPN and CDR2 SVGIG (reference sequence). This CDR3 spans 16 amino acids. In nucleotides, the CDR3 is TGTGCCTGGAGAGCGTCCGGACAGGTTCTTCGGGGGGAGCTGTTTTTT. Protein sequence: CAWRASGQVLRGELFF. Looking up the rest from reference TRBV30 and TRBJ2-2 gives the full variable domain: SQTIHQWPATLVQPVGSPLSLECTVEGTSNPNLYWYRQAAGRGLQLLFYSVGIGQISSEVPQNLSASRPQDRQFILSSKKLLLSDSGFYLCAWRASGQVLRGELFFGEGSRLTVL.

The rearrangement joins TRBV27 to TRBJ1-5, with D possibly being TRBD1 (6 bases). The CDR3 loop spans 14 amino acids. CDR1 and CDR2 (germline): MNHEY, SMNVEV (reference sequence). The V end lost 6 bases, the J end lost 1 base, and 10 bases lay between the germline ends. The CDR3 sequence is CASRTGTSNQPQHF. The CDR3 coding sequence is TGTGCCAGCAGAACAGGGACCAGCAATCAGCCCCAGCATTTT.

The gene calls are TRBV27 and TRBJ1-6; maybe TRBD1 (5 bases). CDR1 and CDR2 from the germline V gene are MNHEY and SMNVEV (reference sequence). The germline V and J ends were trimmed by 4 bases and 7 bases, with 11 bases remaining between them. The CDR3 totals 14 residues. CDR3 DNA sequence: TGTGCCAGCAGTTCCCAGGGCAGCAATTCACCCCTCCACTTT. The encoded protein is CASSSQGSNSPLHF.

Here the CDR3 reads CASSERSPWGTGRNEQFF. CDR3 sequence (DNA): TGTGCCAGCAGTGAAAGAAGTCCGTGGGGGACAGGGAGGAATGAGCAGTTCTTC. The chain recombines TRBV6-1 with TRBJ2-1, with 9 bases lining up with TRBD1. V gave up 2 bases and J gave up 7 bases; unmatched junction bases: 15. This CDR3 comprises 18 residues. Germline V lookup: CDR1 MNHNS, CDR2 SASEGT.

This chain joins TRBV2 and TRBJ1-6; TRBD1 might be the D (6 bases). Germline-derived CDR1 and CDR2 are SNHLY and FYNNEI. The V gene lost 6 bases and the J gene lost 5 bases, with 8 bases spanning the gap. There are 13 residues in the CDR3. As DNA, the CDR3 is TGTGCCAGCAGGGACAGAGATAATTCACCCCTCCACTTT. Its protein product is CASRDRDNSPLHF.

This chain links TRBV6-5 with TRBJ2-5; TRBD2 matches 7 bases. The CDR3 covers 15 residues. V lost 1 base, J lost 5 bases, and 7 bases stayed unmatched. CDR1 and CDR2 (germline): MNHEY, SVGAGI. The CDR3 reads CASSYLASGEETQYF. CDR3 nucleotide sequence: TGTGCCAGCAGTTACTTGGCTAGCGGAGAGGAGACCCAGTACTTC.

The chain links TRBV15 to TRBJ2-7; 11 bases agree with TRBD2. Trimming removed 4 bases from V and 3 bases from J; junction bases left unmatched: 2. Germline CDR1 LNHNV, CDR2 YYDKDF (reference sequence). The CDR3 contains 14 residues. The CDR3 nucleotides read TGTGCCACCAGCAAGACTAGCGGGATCTACGAGCAGTACTTC. It specifies CATSKTSGIYEQYF.

This clone has a single count. The chain joins TRBV5-1 to TRBJ2-3; the match to TRBD2 covers 13 bases. The CDR3 loop spans 16 amino acids. V lost 3 bases to trimming and J lost 3 bases; unmatched junction nucleotides: 4. Germline lookup yields CDR1 SGHRS and CDR2 YFSETQ. CDR3 sequence reads: CASSWPLAGGTDTQYF. As DNA, the CDR3 is TGCGCCAGCAGCTGGCCACTAGCGGGGGGGACAGATACGCAGTATTTT.

J is TRBJ2-5 and V is TRBV6-5; 9 bases are a match to TRBD1. With V trimmed by 6 bases and J by 5 bases, 10 bases remained unmatched. CDR1 and CDR2 from the germline V gene are MNHEY and SVGAGI. The CDR3 is made up of 15 amino acids. The CDR3 nucleotides are TGTGCCAGCAGGCTCGGGACAGGGAATCACGAGACCCAGTACTTC. This gives the protein CASRLGTGNHETQYF.

This chain joins TRBV20-1 and TRBJ2-7, with a weak D call TRBD1 (6 bases). The V gene lost 3 bases and the J gene lost 2 bases, with 8 bases spanning the gap. The CDR3 sequence is 12 residues long. CDR1 and CDR2 from the germline V gene are DFQATT and SNEGSKA (reference sequence). The CDR3 DNA follows: TGCAGTGCTAGTCCAGGGGCCTACGAGCAGTACTTC. This codes for CSASPGAYEQYF.

In DNA, the CDR3 is TGTGCCAGCAGTTTATCGTTGGCTAGCGTATCCTCCTACAATGAGCAGTTCTTC. It codes for CASSLSLASVSSYNEQFF. This chain uses TRBV27 with TRBJ2-1; D is perhaps TRBD2 (6 bases). Deletions cut 0 bases from V and 0 bases from J, with 15 bases between. The CDR3 is 18 residues long. Germline V gene data show CDR1 as MNHEY and CDR2 as SMNVEV (reference sequence).

The gene calls are TRBV10-2 and TRBJ1-4, with a weak D call TRBD1 (5 bases). The germline V gene encodes CDR1 WSHSY and CDR2 SAAADI. Between the trimmed V and J ends, which lost 3 bases and 6 bases, there was a span of 11 bases. There are 14 residues in the CDR3. CDR3 sequence: CASSDQGWDEKLFF. CDR3 nucleotides: TGCGCCAGCAGTGACCAGGGCTGGGATGAAAAACTGTTTTTT.